Below, 5 T cell receptor beta chains from the same sample are listed, as sequenced in a study of blood T cell repertoires in COVID-19. Data came from immunoSEQ multiplex PCR; TCRdb stores just in-frame clones and leaves some out. The data hold around 250,000 clones, with roughly four fifths observed a single time. Sequencing was performed on peripheral blood. Receptors were obtained from a woman under 30 with acute or convalescent COVID-19.

Only a few counts were recorded for this clone. J is TRBJ2-7 and V is TRBV28, with D perhaps TRBD1 (6 bases). The V gene lost 4 bases and the J gene lost 1 base, with 14 bases spanning the gap. In germline, CDR1 is MDHEN, CDR2 SYDVKM. This CDR3 is built from 15 residues. The CDR3 is CASSSPGTISYEQYF. In nucleotides, the CDR3 is TGTGCCAGCAGTTCGCCCGGGACAATTTCCTACGAGCAGTACTTC.

The J gene is TRBJ1-3, the V gene TRBV5-8; D gene unclear. V gave up 1 base and J gave up 6 bases, with 8 bases separating them. Germline CDR1 SGHTS, CDR2 YDEGEE. The CDR3 has 13 amino acids. The CDR3 reads CASSLSQENTIYF. The CDR3 region has the DNA TGTGCCAGCAGCTTGTCCCAGGAAAACACCATATATTTT.

The chain has TRBV6-8 and TRBJ2-7; TRBD1 matches at 8 bases. J gave up 4 bases and V 10 bases, and 12 bases lay outside the gene matches. Per germline, CDR1 MNHGY and CDR2 SAAAGT. The CDR3 totals 14 residues. The CDR3 here is CATSGQGAWYEQYF. The DNA of the CDR3 is TGTGCCACCTCCGGCCAGGGGGCTTGGTACGAGCAGTACTTC.

This chain joins TRBV29-1 and TRBJ1-1; maybe TRBD1 (5 bases). This CDR3 has 11 residues. Germline values: CDR1 SQVTM, CDR2 ANQGSEA. V was clipped by 4 bases and J by 6 bases, with 9 bases between them. CDR3 nucleotide sequence: TGCAGCGTTGTTAGGGGCCCTGAAGCTTTCTTT. Translating gives CSVVRGPEAFF.

The chain joins TRBV5-1 to TRBJ2-7, with a tentative D call TRBD2 (7 bases). The germline V gene has CDR1 SGHRS and CDR2 YFSETQ. The V end lost 2 bases, the J end lost 3 bases, and 15 bases lay between the germline ends. The CDR3 runs 15 residues. The chain's CDR3 is CASSFSWGGGYEQYF. Here the CDR3 DNA reads TGCGCCAGCAGCTTTTCGTGGGGGGGCGGCTACGAGCAGTACTTC.